This T cell receptor beta chain was obtained from a study of cytomegalovirus exposure and HLA in healthy donors. Primers for the PCR totalled 60 Vbeta and 13 Jbeta. Some clones are missing from TCRdb's copy, which holds only in-frame ones; the method was immunoSEQ multiplex PCR. The sample lists 180,000 or so clones, 77% seen once, with roughly 1.5% in the top ten. This CDR3 region has 14 residues. The germline CDR1 and CDR2 sequences are SGDLS and YYNGEE. V was pared by 4 bases and J by 6 bases, with 6 bases of the junction left unmatched. The sequence was collected from a man younger than 35 in good health and CMV-seronegative. Material for sequencing was PBMCs. The chain uses TRBV9 and TRBJ1-2, with 10 bases matching TRBD1. For the CDR3, the DNA is TGTGCCAGCAGCCCCCGACAGGGGGCCGATGGCTACACCTTC. Encoded protein: CASSPRQGADGYTF. The whole variable domain, filled in from reference TRBV9 and TRBJ1-2, reads DSGVTQTPKHLITATGQRVTLRCSPRSGDLSVYWYQQSLDQGLQFLIQYYNGEERAKGNILERFSAQQFPDLHSELNLSSLELGDSALYFCASSPRQGADGYTFGSGTRLTVV.